Listed below are T cell receptor beta chains from one sample, sequenced in a study of regulatory T cells in long-lasting Graves disease. TCRdb reprocessed the multiplex PCR reads with MiXCR, giving one entry per CDR3 protein. The table has 700,000 or so distinct CDR3 sequences, 30% seen once. Sequenced here: peripheral blood mononuclear cells (PBMCs), sampled when the disease was refractory, from a patient treated with antithyroid drugs. Receptor source: a female donor with Graves disease. The CDR3 runs from the conserved cysteine through the conserved F or W. The D gene is left open where the match is weak.

J gene: TRBJ1-2
V gene: TRBV20-1
D gene: TRBD1
CDR3 protein: CSAMGLDGTGNANYGYTF

J gene: TRBJ1-2
V gene: TRBV6-1
D gene: NA
CDR3 protein: CASSGEGWSYGYTF

J gene: TRBJ1-1
V gene: TRBV27
D gene: NA
CDR3 protein: CASSSTTGLGAEAFF

J gene: TRBJ2-7
V gene: TRBV9
D gene: NA
CDR3 protein: CASSVGLGGSYEQYF

J gene: TRBJ1-2
V gene: TRBV20-1
D gene: NA
CDR3 protein: CSARAAGTDHLNYGYTF

J gene: TRBJ2-1
V gene: TRBV9
D gene: TRBD2
CDR3 protein: CASSISGSLDEQFF

J gene: TRBJ1-6
V gene: TRBV11-2
D gene: NA
CDR3 protein: CASSPSAGHLNSPLHF

J gene: TRBJ2-3
V gene: TRBV6-2/TRBV6-3
D gene: TRBD2
CDR3 protein: CASSVSGTSTDTQYF

J gene: TRBJ1-5
V gene: TRBV19
D gene: NA
CDR3 protein: CASSFSGTLSNQPQHF

J gene: NA
V gene: TRBV12-3/TRBV12-4
D gene: NA
CDR3 protein: CASSYVNEQFF

J gene: TRBJ1-5
V gene: TRBV6-1
D gene: TRBD1
CDR3 protein: CASSAIGTGHQPQHF

J gene: TRBJ2-7
V gene: TRBV19
D gene: TRBD1
CDR3 protein: CASSITGGAYEQYF

J gene: TRBJ2-4
V gene: TRBV10-3
D gene: NA
CDR3 protein: CAISDATFQYF

J gene: TRBJ1-2
V gene: TRBV29-1
D gene: NA
CDR3 protein: CSVDRGNYGYTF

J gene: TRBJ1-5
V gene: TRBV2
D gene: NA
CDR3 protein: CASSRRGGDSNQPQHF

J gene: TRBJ2-5
V gene: TRBV28
D gene: NA
CDR3 protein: CASGLGRPQETQYF

J gene: TRBJ2-7
V gene: TRBV29-1
D gene: TRBD1
CDR3 protein: CSVGHRGEQYF

J gene: TRBJ1-1
V gene: TRBV6-6
D gene: NA
CDR3 protein: CASSYSGQKEAFF

J gene: TRBJ1-6
V gene: TRBV6-1
D gene: NA
CDR3 protein: CAGQTGTNSPLHF

J gene: TRBJ2-2
V gene: TRBV2
D gene: TRBD1
CDR3 protein: CASTRDSRNTGELFF

J gene: TRBJ1-1
V gene: TRBV28
D gene: TRBD1
CDR3 protein: CASSPPGTGKAFF

J gene: TRBJ2-2
V gene: TRBV5-5
D gene: NA
CDR3 protein: CASSRSWTGELFF

J gene: TRBJ1-1
V gene: TRBV15
D gene: TRBD1
CDR3 protein: CATRALGQGTEAFF

J gene: TRBJ1-5
V gene: TRBV20-1
D gene: TRBD1
CDR3 protein: CSAAGTGEQPQHF

J gene: TRBJ2-7
V gene: TRBV20-1
D gene: NA
CDR3 protein: CSARGTRSYEQYF

J gene: TRBJ2-7
V gene: TRBV19
D gene: TRBD1
CDR3 protein: CASSIDSTGGNEQYF

J gene: TRBJ2-2
V gene: TRBV20-1
D gene: NA
CDR3 protein: CSAPNRPAGELFF

J gene: TRBJ2-7
V gene: TRBV2
D gene: TRBD2
CDR3 protein: CASSVDPGLAGEQYF

J gene: TRBJ1-1
V gene: TRBV12-3/TRBV12-4
D gene: TRBD1
CDR3 protein: CASQPGTGVTFSTEAFF

J gene: TRBJ1-2
V gene: TRBV2
D gene: NA
CDR3 protein: CASSDERDGYGYTF

J gene: TRBJ2-3
V gene: TRBV20-1
D gene: TRBD2
CDR3 protein: CSASGRVTDTQYF

J gene: TRBJ2-5
V gene: TRBV7-9
D gene: TRBD2
CDR3 protein: CASSWPTSGRETQYF

J gene: TRBJ2-5
V gene: TRBV28
D gene: TRBD1
CDR3 protein: CASSRQGYQETQYF

J gene: TRBJ1-4
V gene: TRBV29-1
D gene: NA
CDR3 protein: CSVVVGAEEKLFF

J gene: TRBJ1-5
V gene: TRBV2
D gene: TRBD1
CDR3 protein: CACSTDLGQRQHF

J gene: TRBJ2-7
V gene: TRBV28
D gene: TRBD2
CDR3 protein: CASSPGLAGSPFNHYF

J gene: TRBJ1-2
V gene: TRBV28
D gene: NA
CDR3 protein: CASSLLGRRDYGYTF

J gene: TRBJ2-1
V gene: TRBV11-2
D gene: NA
CDR3 protein: CASSLVFGEQFF

J gene: TRBJ1-2
V gene: TRBV6-1
D gene: NA
CDR3 protein: CASSPPITYGYTF

J gene: TRBJ1-1
V gene: TRBV27
D gene: NA
CDR3 protein: CASRLSSLTEAFF

J gene: TRBJ2-1
V gene: TRBV30
D gene: NA
CDR3 protein: CAGGFLGDNEQFF